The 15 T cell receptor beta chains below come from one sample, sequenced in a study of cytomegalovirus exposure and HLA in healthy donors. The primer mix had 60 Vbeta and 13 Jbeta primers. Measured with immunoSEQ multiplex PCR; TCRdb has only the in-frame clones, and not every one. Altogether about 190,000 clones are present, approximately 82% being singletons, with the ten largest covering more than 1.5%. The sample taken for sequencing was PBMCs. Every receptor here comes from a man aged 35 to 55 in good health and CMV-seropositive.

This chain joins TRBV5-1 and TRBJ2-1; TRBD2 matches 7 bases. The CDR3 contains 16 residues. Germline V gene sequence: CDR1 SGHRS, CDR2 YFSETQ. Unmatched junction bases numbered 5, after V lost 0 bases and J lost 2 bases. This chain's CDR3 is CASSLAGLAAYNEQFF. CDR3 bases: TGCGCCAGCAGCTTGGCGGGCCTAGCGGCCTACAATGAGCAGTTCTTC. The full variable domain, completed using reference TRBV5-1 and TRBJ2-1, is KAGVTQTPRYLIKTRGQQVTLSCSPISGHRSVSWYQQTPGQGLQFLFEYFSETQRNKGNFPGRFSGRQFSNSRSEMNVSTLELGDSALYLCASSLAGLAAYNEQFFGPGTRLTVL.

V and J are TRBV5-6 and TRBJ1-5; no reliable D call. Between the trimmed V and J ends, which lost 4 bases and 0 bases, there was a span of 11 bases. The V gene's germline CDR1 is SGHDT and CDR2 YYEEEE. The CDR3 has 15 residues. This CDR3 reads CASSLLISSNQPQHF. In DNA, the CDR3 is TGTGCCAGCAGCCTGCTAATCTCTAGCAATCAGCCCCAGCATTTT.

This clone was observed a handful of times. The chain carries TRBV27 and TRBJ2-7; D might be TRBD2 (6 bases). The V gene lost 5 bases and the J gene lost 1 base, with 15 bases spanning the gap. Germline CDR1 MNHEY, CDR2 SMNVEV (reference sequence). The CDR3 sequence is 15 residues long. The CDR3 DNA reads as TGTGCCAGCAGTCCGGGACTCGGGGGATCCTACGAGCAGTACTTC. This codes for CASSPGLGGSYEQYF.

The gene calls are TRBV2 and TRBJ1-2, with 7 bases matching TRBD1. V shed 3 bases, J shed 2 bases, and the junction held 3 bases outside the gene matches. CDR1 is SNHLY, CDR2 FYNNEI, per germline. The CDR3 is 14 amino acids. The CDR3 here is CASSEVTGNYGYTF. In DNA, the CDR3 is TGTGCCAGCAGTGAGGTGACAGGGAACTATGGCTACACCTTC.

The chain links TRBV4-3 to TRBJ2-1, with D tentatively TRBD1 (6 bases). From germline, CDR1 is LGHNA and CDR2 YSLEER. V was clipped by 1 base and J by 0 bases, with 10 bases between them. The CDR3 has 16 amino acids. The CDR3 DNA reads TGCGCCAGCAGCCAAGGAATGGACAGCTCCTACAATGAGCAGTTCTTC. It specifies CASSQGMDSSYNEQFF.

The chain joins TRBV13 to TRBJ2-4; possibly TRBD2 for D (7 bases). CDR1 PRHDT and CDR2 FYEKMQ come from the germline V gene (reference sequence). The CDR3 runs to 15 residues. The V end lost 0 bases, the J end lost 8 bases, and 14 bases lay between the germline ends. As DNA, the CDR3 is TGTGCCAGCAGCTTAGGCAAGGGGGGAGGGGACATTCAGTACTTC. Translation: CASSLGKGGGDIQYF.

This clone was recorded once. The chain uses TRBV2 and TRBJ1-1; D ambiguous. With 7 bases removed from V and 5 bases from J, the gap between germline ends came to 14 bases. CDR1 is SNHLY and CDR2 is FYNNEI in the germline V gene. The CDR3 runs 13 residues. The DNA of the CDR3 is TGTGCCAGCACTAAAGAACCCGGGACTGAAGCTTTCTTT. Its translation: CASTKEPGTEAFF.

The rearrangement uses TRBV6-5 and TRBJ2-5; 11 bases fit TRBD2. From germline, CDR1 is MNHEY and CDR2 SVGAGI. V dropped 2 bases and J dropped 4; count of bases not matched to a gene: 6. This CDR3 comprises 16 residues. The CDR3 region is CASSYRASGRRETQYF. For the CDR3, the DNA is TGTGCCAGCAGTTACAGGGCTAGCGGGAGGAGAGAGACCCAGTACTTC.

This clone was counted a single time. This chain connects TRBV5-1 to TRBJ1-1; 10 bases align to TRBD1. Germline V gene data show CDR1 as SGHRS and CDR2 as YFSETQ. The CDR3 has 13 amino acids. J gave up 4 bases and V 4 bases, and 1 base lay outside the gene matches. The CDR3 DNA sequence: TGCGCCAGCAGCCGGACAGGGGGCACTGAAGCTTTCTTT. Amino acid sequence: CASSRTGGTEAFF.

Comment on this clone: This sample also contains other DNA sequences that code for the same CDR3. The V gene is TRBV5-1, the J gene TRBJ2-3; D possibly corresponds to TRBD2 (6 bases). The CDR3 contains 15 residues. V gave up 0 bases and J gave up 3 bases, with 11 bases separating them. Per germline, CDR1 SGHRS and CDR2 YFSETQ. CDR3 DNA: TGCGCCAGCAGCTTGGGCGGGGATCGGACAGATACGCAGTATTTT. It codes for CASSLGGDRTDTQYF.

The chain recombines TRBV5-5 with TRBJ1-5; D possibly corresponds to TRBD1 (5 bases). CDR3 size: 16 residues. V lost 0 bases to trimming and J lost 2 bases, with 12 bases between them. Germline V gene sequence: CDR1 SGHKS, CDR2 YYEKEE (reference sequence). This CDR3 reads CASSLGGLSRNQPQHF. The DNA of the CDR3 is TGTGCCAGCAGCTTGGGGGGCCTAAGCCGCAATCAGCCCCAGCATTTT.

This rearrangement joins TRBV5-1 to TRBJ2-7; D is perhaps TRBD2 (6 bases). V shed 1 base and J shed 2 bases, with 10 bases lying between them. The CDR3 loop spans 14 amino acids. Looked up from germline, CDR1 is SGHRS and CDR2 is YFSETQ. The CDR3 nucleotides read TGCGCCAGCAGCTTGTACCCGGGAGCCTACGAGCAGTACTTC. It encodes CASSLYPGAYEQYF.

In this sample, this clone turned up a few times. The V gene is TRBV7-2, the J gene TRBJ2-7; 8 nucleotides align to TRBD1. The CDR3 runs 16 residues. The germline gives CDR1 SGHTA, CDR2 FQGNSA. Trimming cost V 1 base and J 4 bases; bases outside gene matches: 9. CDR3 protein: CASSLGSRDRLYEQYF. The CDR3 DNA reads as TGTGCCAGCAGCTTAGGTAGTCGGGACAGGTTGTACGAGCAGTACTTC.

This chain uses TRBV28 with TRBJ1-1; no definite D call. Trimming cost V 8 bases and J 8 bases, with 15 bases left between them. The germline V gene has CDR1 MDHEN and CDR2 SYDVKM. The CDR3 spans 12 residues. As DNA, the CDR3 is TGTGCCAGCCTTGGCCGTTTTGGCGAAGCTTTCTTT. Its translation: CASLGRFGEAFF.

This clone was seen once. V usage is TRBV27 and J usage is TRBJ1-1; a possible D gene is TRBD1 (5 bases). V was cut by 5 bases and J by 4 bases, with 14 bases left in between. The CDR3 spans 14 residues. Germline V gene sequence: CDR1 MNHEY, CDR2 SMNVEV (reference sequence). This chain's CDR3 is CASSSRDRGTEAFF. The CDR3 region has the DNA TGTGCCAGCAGTAGCCGAGACAGAGGCACTGAAGCTTTCTTT.